This entry features one TCR beta chain sequence. Its antigen is currently unknown. The CDR3 is made up of 16 amino acids. V lost 3 bases, J lost 2 bases, and 14 bases lay in between. CDR1 and CDR2 (germline): SGHAT, FQNNGV. This specimen belongs to a study of Tregs in tolerant kidney transplant recipients. Study-level findings and limits: This study did not directly address biological reproducibility.

TCRdb's copy holds only in-frame clones and misses some; the assay was immunoSEQ multiplex PCR. Here the sample spans 85,000 to 95,000 clones, about 92% being singletons. The chain is built from TRBV11-2 and TRBJ2-1, with D hard to call. The sample was CD8+ T cells from blood. The receptor was derived from a human donor in good health. CDR3: CASSFEVPHPYNEQFF. The DNA of the CDR3 is TGTGCCAGCAGCTTTGAAGTCCCCCATCCCTACAATGAGCAGTTCTTC.